What follows are 21 T cell receptor beta chains derived from one specimen sequenced in a study of shared clonotypes between healthy human individuals. The table came from immunoSEQ multiplex PCR; TCRdb's copy has only in-frame clones and leaves some out. The table has about 690,000 clones, roughly 87% seen once. Material for sequencing was memory CD8+ T cells from PBMCs. The subset denotes: CD45RO+ cells pooled with CCR7-negative TemRA cells. These TCRs come from a young man in good health. Some clones in this sample may be carry-over from other donors' samples.

With regard to this clone: Germline is not matched at one junction end, which may reflect a read error. The V call is TRBV2, the J call TRBJ2-7; perhaps TRBD2 as D (6 bases). Germline V gene sequence: CDR1 SNHLY, CDR2 FYNNEI. The CDR3 is made up of 17 amino acids. The CDR3 DNA reads as TGTGCCATCAGTGAGACCGGGACGGAGGGACTGTCCTACGAGCAGTACTTC. It codes for CAISETGTEGLSYEQYF.

J is TRBJ1-5 and V is TRBV6-1; D is perhaps TRBD1 (6 bases). Per germline, CDR1 MNHNS and CDR2 SASEGT. This CDR3 spans 14 amino acids. The germline V and J ends were trimmed by 7 bases and 5 bases, with 15 bases remaining between them. The CDR3 region is CASNHWDTDQPQHF. DNA for the CDR3: TGTGCCAGCAATCATTGGGACACCGATCAGCCCCAGCATTTT.

This chain uses TRBV28 with TRBJ1-2; D remains unclear. The V end was cut by 4 bases, the J end by 5 bases, with 17 bases between. There are 15 residues in the CDR3. CDR1 and CDR2 (germline): MDHEN, SYDVKM. The CDR3 region has the DNA TGTGCCAGCAGTTCACGCAGCATAGCACGATATGGCTACACCTTC. It is translated as CASSSRSIARYGYTF.

This clone was detected only a few times. The V call is TRBV9, the J call TRBJ2-2; TRBD2 matches 7 bases. Germline values: CDR1 SGDLS, CDR2 YYNGEE. J gave up 5 bases and V 4 bases, and 5 bases lay outside the gene matches. The CDR3 has 14 residues. CDR3 DNA sequence: TGTGCCAGCAGCCCAATTAGCGGGACCGGGGAGCTGTTTTTT. Protein: CASSPISGTGELFF.

The chain combines TRBV7-2 with TRBJ2-1, with D unclear. Trimming took 3 bases from V and 0 from J, leaving 15 bases between them. Germline CDR1 and CDR2: SGHTA and FQGNSA. This CDR3 is 17 amino acids long. The CDR3 is CASSFFYGWSSYNEQFF. DNA for the CDR3: TGTGCCAGCAGCTTCTTTTACGGTTGGAGCTCCTACAATGAGCAGTTCTTC. Complete variable domain (other parts from reference TRBV7-2 and TRBJ2-1): GAGVSQSPSNKVTEKGKDVELRCDPISGHTALYWYRQSLGQGLEFLIYFQGNSAPDKSGLPSDRFSAERTGGSVSTLTIQRTQQEDSAVYLCASSFFYGWSSYNEQFFGPGTRLTVL.

The gene calls are TRBV27 and TRBJ2-1; D may correspond to TRBD1 or TRBD2 (6 bases each). The ends were cut back, 3 bases at V and 6 bases at J, with 15 bases in the middle. Germline CDR1 MNHEY, CDR2 SMNVEV (reference sequence). The length of the CDR3 is 15 residues. CDR3 sequence (DNA): TGTGCCAGCAGTTTGGCCGGGGGCGGTGGCAATGAGCAGTTCTTC. As protein: CASSLAGGGGNEQFF.

The genes are TRBV4-1 and TRBJ1-1, with TRBD1 identical over 11 bases. V dropped 4 bases and J dropped 4; count of bases not matched to a gene: 2. Germline V CDR1 and CDR2: MGHRA, YSYEKL. The CDR3 spans 14 residues. The CDR3 loop reads CASSPGQGVTEAFF. In nucleotides, the CDR3 is TGCGCCAGCAGCCCGGGACAGGGGGTCACTGAAGCTTTCTTT.

This rearrangement joins TRBV19 to TRBJ1-2, with D perhaps matching TRBD1 (6 bases). The V gene's germline CDR1 is LNHDA and CDR2 SQIVND (reference sequence). This CDR3 region has 14 residues. V gave up 3 bases and J gave up 3 bases, with 11 bases separating them. CDR3 in amino acids: CASSMYREDYGYTF. The CDR3, as DNA: TGTGCCAGTAGTATGTACAGGGAGGACTATGGCTACACCTTC.

There are a few counts of this clone. V gene TRBV2 combines with J gene TRBJ1-1, with D tentatively TRBD1 (5 bases). Germline V lookup: CDR1 SNHLY, CDR2 FYNNEI. The CDR3 consists of 14 residues. V shed 3 bases and J shed 0 bases, with 8 bases lying between them. The CDR3 coding sequence is TGTGCCAGCAGTGAGGGACTCTTGAACACTGAAGCTTTCTTT. Amino acids: CASSEGLLNTEAFF. Full variable domain (rest looked up from reference TRBV2 and TRBJ1-1): EPEVTQTPSHQVTQMGQEVILRCVPISNHLYFYWYRQILGQKVEFLVSFYNNEISEKSEIFDDQFSVERPDGSNFTLKIRSTKLEDSAMYFCASSEGLLNTEAFFGQGTRLTVV.

As for this clone: Within the sample, other DNA sequences also encode this same CDR3. V gene TRBV27 combines with J gene TRBJ1-5; tentative D call: TRBD1 (6 bases). V was shortened by 5 bases and J by 0 bases, with 14 bases between the two germline ends. Germline-derived CDR1 and CDR2 are MNHEY and SMNVEV (reference sequence). The CDR3 loop spans 16 amino acids. The CDR3 sequence is CASSPSQGHSNQPQHF. The CDR3 nucleotides read TGTGCCAGCAGTCCCTCACAGGGCCATAGCAATCAGCCCCAGCATTTT.

The rearrangement uses TRBV7-2 and TRBJ1-3; the D is unclear. The germline gives CDR1 SGHTA, CDR2 FQGNSA. The V end was cut by 1 base, the J end by 0 bases, with 7 bases between. This CDR3 is 15 amino acids long. CDR3 region: CASSLDGVSGNTIYF. The DNA of the CDR3 is TGTGCCAGCAGCTTAGATGGGGTCTCTGGAAACACCATATATTTT.

The gene calls are TRBV4-2 and TRBJ1-1, with a weak D call TRBD1 (5 bases). The CDR3 runs to 19 residues. V shed 0 bases and J shed 1 base, with 21 bases lying between them. CDR1 LGHNA and CDR2 YNFKEQ come from the germline V gene. Here the CDR3 reads CASSQEYRVYGHENTEAFF. The CDR3 coding sequence is TGTGCCAGCAGCCAAGAGTATAGGGTTTACGGACACGAGAACACTGAAGCTTTCTTT.

The rearrangement links TRBV6-1 to TRBJ1-2; D is unclear. This CDR3 spans 18 amino acids. Germline V gives CDR1 MNHNS, CDR2 SASEGT. V was clipped by 4 bases and J by 3 bases, with 24 bases between them. CDR3 nucleotide sequence: TGTGCCAGCAGTGGAAGTACGGGCCCAAGCCAGGCCTACTATGGCTACACCTTC. This gives the protein CASSGSTGPSQAYYGYTF.

The V and J genes are TRBV11-1 and TRBJ2-1; 11 bases are a match to TRBD2. CDR1 is SGHAT, CDR2 FQDESV, per germline (reference sequence). This CDR3 region has 15 residues. Trimming cost V 3 bases and J 2 bases; bases outside gene matches: 0. The CDR3 nucleotides are TGTGCCAGCAGCTTTAGCGGGAGGGCCTACAATGAGCAGTTCTTC. Translating it yields CASSFSGRAYNEQFF.

The rearrangement uses TRBV27 and TRBJ2-5, with D perhaps TRBD1 (6 bases). Germline V gene sequence: CDR1 MNHEY, CDR2 SMNVEV (reference sequence). This CDR3 is built from 14 residues. V lost 8 bases and J 5 bases, leaving 18 bases between the germline ends. Written as DNA, the CDR3 is TGTGCCAGCGCCCCCGGGCAGGGGTGGGAGACCCAGTACTTC. This translates into CASAPGQGWETQYF.

This clone was seen just once. The rearrangement links TRBV7-9 to TRBJ1-2, with D perhaps TRBD1 (6 bases). Germline V gene data show CDR1 as SEHNR and CDR2 as FQNEAQ (reference sequence). V was clipped by 5 bases and J by 2 bases, with 15 bases between them. The CDR3 length is 15 residues. The CDR3 sequence: CASSPPTGQNYGYTF. CDR3 DNA: TGTGCCAGCAGCCCTCCGACAGGCCAGAACTATGGCTACACCTTC.

This sequence joins TRBV5-5 and TRBJ2-2; the D is unclear. This CDR3 contains 14 residues. Germline assignment: CDR1 SGHKS and CDR2 YYEKEE (reference sequence). V lost 6 bases and J lost 0, with 9 bases in between. CDR3 nucleotides: TGTGCCAGCAAGGGATACGCGAACACCGGGGAGCTGTTTTTT. As protein: CASKGYANTGELFF.

The chain employs TRBV7-9 and TRBJ2-5; 9 bases are shared with TRBD1. This CDR3 has 15 residues. Trimming cost V 5 bases and J 5 bases; bases outside gene matches: 9. Germline assignment: CDR1 SEHNR and CDR2 FQNEAQ (reference sequence). In DNA form, the CDR3 reads TGTGCCAGCAGCGGGGGACAGGGCGGTCGGGAGACCCAGTACTTC. It translates to CASSGGQGGRETQYF. Based on the CDR3 plus reference TRBV7-9 and TRBJ2-5, the full variable domain is DTGVSQNPRHKITKRGQNVTFRCDPISEHNRLYWYRQTLGQGPEFLTYFQNEAQLEKSRLLSDRFSAERPKGSFSTLEIQRTEQGDSAMYLCASSGGQGGRETQYFGPGTRLLVL.

V and J are TRBV7-9 and TRBJ2-2; D not certain. The CDR3 totals 13 residues. The germline V gene has CDR1 SEHNR and CDR2 FQNEAQ (reference sequence). V lost 2 bases and J lost 6, with 7 bases in between. The CDR3 here is CASSLLYSGELFF. The CDR3 bases are TGTGCCAGCAGCTTACTCTACTCCGGGGAGCTGTTTTTT.

V and J are TRBV27 and TRBJ1-2; 12 nucleotides agree with TRBD1. Looked up from germline, CDR1 is MNHEY and CDR2 is SMNVEV (reference sequence). The CDR3 runs to 19 residues. The junction had 11 bases not matched to a gene; V was cut back by 0 bases and J by 3 bases. CDR3 protein: CASSLSYGTGGRIYYGYTF. The DNA for the CDR3 is TGTGCCAGCAGTTTATCTTACGGGACAGGGGGCCGGATTTACTATGGCTACACCTTC.

V gene TRBV9 combines with J gene TRBJ2-1; D is perhaps TRBD2 (5 bases). Germline V gives CDR1 SGDLS, CDR2 YYNGEE. The CDR3 runs to 14 residues. Trimming left V 0 bases short and J 5 bases short, with 9 bases between. CDR3 sequence (DNA): TGTGCCAGCAGCGTAGCCCCGACTAACAATGAGCAGTTCTTC. Residues: CASSVAPTNNEQFF.